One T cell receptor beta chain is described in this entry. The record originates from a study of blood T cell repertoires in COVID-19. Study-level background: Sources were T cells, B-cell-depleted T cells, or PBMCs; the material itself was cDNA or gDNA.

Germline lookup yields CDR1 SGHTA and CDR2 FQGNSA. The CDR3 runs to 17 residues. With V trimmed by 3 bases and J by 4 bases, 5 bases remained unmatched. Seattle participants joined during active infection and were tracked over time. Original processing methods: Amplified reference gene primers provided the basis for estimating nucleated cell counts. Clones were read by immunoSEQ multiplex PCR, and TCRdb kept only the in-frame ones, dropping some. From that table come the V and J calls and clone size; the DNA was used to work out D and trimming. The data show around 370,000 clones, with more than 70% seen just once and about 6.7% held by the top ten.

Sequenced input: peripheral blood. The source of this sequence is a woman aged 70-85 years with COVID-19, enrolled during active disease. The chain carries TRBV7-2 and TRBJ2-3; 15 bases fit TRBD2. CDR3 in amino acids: CASSFGLAGGPPDTQYF. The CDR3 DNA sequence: TGTGCCAGCAGCTTTGGACTAGCGGGGGGGCCGCCAGATACGCAGTATTTT.